The 6 T cell receptor beta chains listed next were all sequenced from one sample in a study of cytomegalovirus exposure and HLA in healthy donors. The data were produced by immunoSEQ multiplex PCR, yet TCRdb's version contains in-frame clones alone and is incomplete. The sample lists approximately 160,000 clones; around 81% were seen once. The source material was PBMCs. The receptors shown here come from a man aged 25-45 years in good health and CMV-seropositive.

The CDR3 region has the DNA TGCGCCAGCAGCCCCCCCGGGACAGGGGGTAATCAGCCCCAGCATTTT. This encodes CASSPPGTGGNQPQHF. This chain connects TRBV5-1 to TRBJ1-5, with 11 positions matching TRBD1. V gave up 4 bases and J gave up 4 bases; unmatched junction bases: 7. Germline loops: CDR1 SGHRS, CDR2 YFSETQ. The CDR3 runs to 16 residues.

The chain is built from TRBV19 and TRBJ1-1, with TRBD1 identical over 10 bases. The germline V gene encodes CDR1 LNHDA and CDR2 SQIVND (reference sequence). This CDR3 contains 17 residues. The trim removed 9 bases at V and 0 bases at J, leaving 13 bases unmatched. CDR3 nucleotides: TGTGCCAGCCAAGTATCCGGGACAGGGGCTTTGAACACTGAAGCTTTCTTT. The encoded protein is CASQVSGTGALNTEAFF.

The V gene is TRBV5-1, the J gene TRBJ1-3; the D gene is possibly TRBD1 (6 bases). The germline CDR1 and CDR2 sequences are SGHRS and YFSETQ. This CDR3 has 15 amino acids. V was clipped by 4 bases and J by 0 bases, with 11 bases between them. The CDR3 region is CASSAGASSGNTIYF. Written as DNA, the CDR3 is TGCGCCAGCAGCGCAGGGGCATCCTCTGGAAACACCATATATTTT.

Notes on this clone: Different DNA sequences within this sample yield the same CDR3. J is TRBJ2-3 and V is TRBV9, with TRBD2 identical over 9 bases. The CDR3 extends over 15 amino acids. Germline V gene data show CDR1 as SGDLS and CDR2 as YYNGEE. Trimming cost V 1 base and J 4 bases; bases outside gene matches: 4. CDR3 nucleotide sequence: TGTGCCAGCAGCGTATCGGGCGGGGGGGCAGATACGCAGTATTTT. Encoded protein: CASSVSGGGADTQYF.

This clone was detected once. The rearrangement uses TRBV30 and TRBJ2-5, with 8 bases fitting TRBD2. The J segment lost 2 bases and the V segment lost 2 bases, leaving 7 bases of the junction unmatched. The length of the CDR3 is 15 residues. CDR1 is GTSNPN and CDR2 is SVGIG in the germline V gene (reference sequence). The CDR3 bases are TGTGCCTGGAGTTTAGGGCGGGGGGCACAAGAGACCCAGTACTTC. Translation: CAWSLGRGAQETQYF.

The gene calls are TRBV2 and TRBJ1-2; possibly TRBD1 for D (5 bases). This CDR3 spans 14 amino acids. Trimming shortened V by 3 bases and J by 5 bases, and 13 bases separated the two germline ends. Germline V gene lookup returns CDR1 SNHLY and CDR2 FYNNEI. In DNA form, the CDR3 reads TGTGCCAGCAGTGAGAATTTGGGGGGATATGGCTACACCTTC. Translating gives CASSENLGGYGYTF. Supplemented by reference TRBV2 and TRBJ1-2, the full variable domain reads EPEVTQTPSHQVTQMGQEVILRCVPISNHLYFYWYRQILGQKVEFLVSFYNNEISEKSEIFDDQFSVERPDGSNFTLKIRSTKLEDSAMYFCASSENLGGYGYTFGSGTRLTVV.